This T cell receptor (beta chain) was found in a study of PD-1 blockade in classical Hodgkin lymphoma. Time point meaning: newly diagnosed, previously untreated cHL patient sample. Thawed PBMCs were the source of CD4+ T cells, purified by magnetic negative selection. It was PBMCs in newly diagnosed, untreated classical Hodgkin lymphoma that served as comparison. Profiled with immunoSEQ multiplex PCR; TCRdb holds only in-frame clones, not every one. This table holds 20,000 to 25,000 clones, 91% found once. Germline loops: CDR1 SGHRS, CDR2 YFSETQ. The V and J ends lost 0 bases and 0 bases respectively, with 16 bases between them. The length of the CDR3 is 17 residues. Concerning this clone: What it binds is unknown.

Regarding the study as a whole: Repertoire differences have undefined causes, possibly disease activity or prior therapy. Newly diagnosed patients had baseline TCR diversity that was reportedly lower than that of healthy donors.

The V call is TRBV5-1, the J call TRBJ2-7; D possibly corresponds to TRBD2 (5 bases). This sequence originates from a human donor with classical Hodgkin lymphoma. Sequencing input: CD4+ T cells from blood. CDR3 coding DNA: TGCGCCAGCAGCTTGGCACCCGTTGAGGGCCTCTCCTACGAGCAGTACTTC. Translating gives CASSLAPVEGLSYEQYF. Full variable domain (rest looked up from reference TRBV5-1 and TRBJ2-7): KAGVTQTPRYLIKTRGQQVTLSCSPISGHRSVSWYQQTPGQGLQFLFEYFSETQRNKGNFPGRFSGRQFSNSRSEMNVSTLELGDSALYLCASSLAPVEGLSYEQYFGPGTRLTVT.